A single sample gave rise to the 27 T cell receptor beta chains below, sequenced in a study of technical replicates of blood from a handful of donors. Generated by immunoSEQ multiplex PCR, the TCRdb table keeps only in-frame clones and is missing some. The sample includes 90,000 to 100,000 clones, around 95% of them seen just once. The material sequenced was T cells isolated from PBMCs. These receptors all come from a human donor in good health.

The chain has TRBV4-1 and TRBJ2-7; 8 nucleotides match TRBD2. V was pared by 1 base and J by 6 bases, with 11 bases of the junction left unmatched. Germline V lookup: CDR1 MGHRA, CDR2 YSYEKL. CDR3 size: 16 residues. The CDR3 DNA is TGCGCCAGCAGCCAAGGACCGAGCGGGAGCAGCTCCGAGCAGTACTTC. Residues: CASSQGPSGSSSEQYF.

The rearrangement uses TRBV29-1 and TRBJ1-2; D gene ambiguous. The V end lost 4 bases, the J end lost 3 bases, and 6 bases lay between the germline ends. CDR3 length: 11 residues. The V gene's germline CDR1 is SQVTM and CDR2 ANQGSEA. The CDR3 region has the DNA TGCAGCGTTGTGCAGGACTATGGCTACACCTTC. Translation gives CSVVQDYGYTF.

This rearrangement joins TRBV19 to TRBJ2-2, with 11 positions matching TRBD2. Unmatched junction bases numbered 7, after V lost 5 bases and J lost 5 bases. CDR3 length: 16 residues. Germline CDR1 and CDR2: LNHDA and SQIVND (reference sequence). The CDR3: CASSVVAGGRTGELFF. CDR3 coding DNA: TGTGCCAGTAGTGTCGTAGCGGGGGGGCGGACCGGGGAGCTGTTTTTT.

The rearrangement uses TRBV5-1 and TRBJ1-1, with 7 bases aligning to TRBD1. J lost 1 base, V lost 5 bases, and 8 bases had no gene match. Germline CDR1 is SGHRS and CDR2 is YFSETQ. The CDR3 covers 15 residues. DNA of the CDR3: TGCGCCAGCAGACCCAACTACAGGGGGAACACTGAAGCTTTCTTT. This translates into CASRPNYRGNTEAFF.

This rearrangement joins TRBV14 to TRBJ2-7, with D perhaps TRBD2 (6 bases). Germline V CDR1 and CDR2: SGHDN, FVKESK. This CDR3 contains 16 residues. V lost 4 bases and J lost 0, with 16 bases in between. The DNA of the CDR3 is TGTGCCAGCAGCCCCTTTCTAGCGCCAAGCTCCTACGAGCAGTACTTC. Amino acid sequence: CASSPFLAPSSYEQYF.

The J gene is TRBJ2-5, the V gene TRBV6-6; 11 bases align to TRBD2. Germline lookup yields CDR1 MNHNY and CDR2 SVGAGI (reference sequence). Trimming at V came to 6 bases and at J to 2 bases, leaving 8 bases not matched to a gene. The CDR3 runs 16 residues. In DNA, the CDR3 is TGTGCCAGCAGCATACTAGCGGGGGACCGTCAAGAGACCCAGTACTTC. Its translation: CASSILAGDRQETQYF.

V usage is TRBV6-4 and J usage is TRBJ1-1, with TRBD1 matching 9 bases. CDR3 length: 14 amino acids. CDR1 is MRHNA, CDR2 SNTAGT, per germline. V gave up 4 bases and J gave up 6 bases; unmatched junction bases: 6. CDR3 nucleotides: TGTGCCAGCAGTGGCTACAGGGGGCGGTCTGAAGCTTTCTTT. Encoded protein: CASSGYRGRSEAFF.

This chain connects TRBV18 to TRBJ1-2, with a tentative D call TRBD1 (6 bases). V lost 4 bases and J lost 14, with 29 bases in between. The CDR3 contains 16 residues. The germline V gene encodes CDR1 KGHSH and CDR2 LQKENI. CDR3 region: CASSQGNYLDRDTFTF. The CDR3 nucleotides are TGTGCCAGCTCACAGGGGAATTATTTAGACCGGGACACATTTACCTTC.

The DNA for the CDR3 is TGTGCCAGTAGTATAGACCGGGACTATGGCTACACCTTC. It is translated as CASSIDRDYGYTF. The rearrangement uses TRBV19 and TRBJ1-2, with D hard to call. This CDR3 has 13 amino acids. V was clipped by 0 bases and J by 3 bases, with 5 bases between them. CDR1 and CDR2 from the germline V gene are LNHDA and SQIVND (reference sequence). The variable domain in full, with the rest retrieved from reference TRBV19 and TRBJ1-2, is DGGITQSPKYLFRKEGQNVTLSCEQNLNHDAMYWYRQDPGQGLRLIYYSQIVNDFQKGDIAEGYSVSREKKESFPLTVTSAQKNPTAFYLCASSIDRDYGYTFGSGTRLTVV.

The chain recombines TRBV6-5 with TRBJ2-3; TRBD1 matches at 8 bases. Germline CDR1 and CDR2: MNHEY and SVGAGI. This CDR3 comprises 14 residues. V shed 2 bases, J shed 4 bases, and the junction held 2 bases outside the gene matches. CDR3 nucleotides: TGTGCCAGCAGTTACCAGGGGGCGGCAGATACGCAGTATTTT. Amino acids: CASSYQGAADTQYF.

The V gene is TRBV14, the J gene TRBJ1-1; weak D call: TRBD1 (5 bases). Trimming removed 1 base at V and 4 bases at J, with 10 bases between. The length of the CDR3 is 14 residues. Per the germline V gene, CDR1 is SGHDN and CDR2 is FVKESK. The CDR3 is CASSQGRGGTEAFF. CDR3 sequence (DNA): TGTGCCAGCAGCCAAGGAAGGGGAGGCACTGAAGCTTTCTTT.

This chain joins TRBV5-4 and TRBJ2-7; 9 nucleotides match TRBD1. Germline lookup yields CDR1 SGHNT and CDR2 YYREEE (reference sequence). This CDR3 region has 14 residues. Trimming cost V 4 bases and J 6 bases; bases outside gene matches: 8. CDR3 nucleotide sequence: TGTGCCAGCAGCACGGAACAGGGGGCTCGCGAGCAGTACTTC. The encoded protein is CASSTEQGAREQYF.

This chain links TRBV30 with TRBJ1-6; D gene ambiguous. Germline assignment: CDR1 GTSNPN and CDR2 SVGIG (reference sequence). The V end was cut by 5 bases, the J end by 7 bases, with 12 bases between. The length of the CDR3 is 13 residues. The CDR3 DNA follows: TGTGCCTGGGATGTCCAGTGGAATTCACCCCTCCACTTT. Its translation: CAWDVQWNSPLHF.

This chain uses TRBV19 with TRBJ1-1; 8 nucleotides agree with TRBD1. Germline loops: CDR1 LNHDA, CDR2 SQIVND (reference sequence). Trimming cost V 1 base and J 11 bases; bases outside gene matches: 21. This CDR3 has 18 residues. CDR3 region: CASSIGFRRTGSSRGAFF. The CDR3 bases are TGTGCCAGTAGTATAGGATTTCGTAGGACAGGGTCATCCCGTGGGGCTTTCTTT. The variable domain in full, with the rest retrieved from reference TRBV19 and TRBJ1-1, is DGGITQSPKYLFRKEGQNVTLSCEQNLNHDAMYWYRQDPGQGLRLIYYSQIVNDFQKGDIAEGYSVSREKKESFPLTVTSAQKNPTAFYLCASSIGFRRTGSSRGAFFGQGTRLTVV.

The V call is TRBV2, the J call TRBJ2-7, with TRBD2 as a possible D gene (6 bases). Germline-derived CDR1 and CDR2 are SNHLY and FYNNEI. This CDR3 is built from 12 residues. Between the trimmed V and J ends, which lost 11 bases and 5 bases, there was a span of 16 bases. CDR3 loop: CAGRPNFDEQYF. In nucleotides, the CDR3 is TGTGCCGGGAGGCCTAACTTTGACGAGCAGTACTTC.

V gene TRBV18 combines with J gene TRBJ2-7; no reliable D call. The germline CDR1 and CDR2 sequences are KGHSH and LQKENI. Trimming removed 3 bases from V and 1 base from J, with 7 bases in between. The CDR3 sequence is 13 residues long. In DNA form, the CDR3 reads TGTGCCAGCTCACCCACGGTTTCCTACGAGCAGTACTTC. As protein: CASSPTVSYEQYF. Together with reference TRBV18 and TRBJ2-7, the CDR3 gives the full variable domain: NAGVMQNPRHLVRRRGQEARLRCSPMKGHSHVYWYRQLPEEGLKFMVYLQKENIIDESGMPKERFSAEFPKEGPSILRIQQVVRGDSAAYFCASSPTVSYEQYFGPGTRLTVT.

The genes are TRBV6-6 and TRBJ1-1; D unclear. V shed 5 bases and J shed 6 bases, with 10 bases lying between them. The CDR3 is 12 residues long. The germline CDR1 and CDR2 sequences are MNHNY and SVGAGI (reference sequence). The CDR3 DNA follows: TGTGCCAGCAGTCTCAGGATCGCTGAAGCTTTCTTT. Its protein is CASSLRIAEAFF.

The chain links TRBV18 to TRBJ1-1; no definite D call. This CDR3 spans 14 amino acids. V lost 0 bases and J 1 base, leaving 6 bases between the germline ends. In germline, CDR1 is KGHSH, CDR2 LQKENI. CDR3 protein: CASSPPGRNTEAFF. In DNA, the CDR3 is TGTGCCAGCTCACCACCAGGGAGGAACACTGAAGCTTTCTTT.

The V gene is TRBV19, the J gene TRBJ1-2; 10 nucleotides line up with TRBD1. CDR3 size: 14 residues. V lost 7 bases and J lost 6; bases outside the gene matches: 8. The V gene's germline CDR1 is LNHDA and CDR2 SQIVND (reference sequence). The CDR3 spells CASKTTGGADGYTF. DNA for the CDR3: TGTGCCAGTAAAACGACAGGGGGCGCTGATGGCTACACCTTC.

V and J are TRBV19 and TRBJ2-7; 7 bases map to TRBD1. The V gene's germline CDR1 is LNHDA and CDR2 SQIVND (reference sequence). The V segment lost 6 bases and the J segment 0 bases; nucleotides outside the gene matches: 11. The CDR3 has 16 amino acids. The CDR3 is CASSSDHRGLSYEQYF. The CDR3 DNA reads TGTGCCAGTAGCTCAGACCACAGGGGCCTCTCCTACGAGCAGTACTTC.

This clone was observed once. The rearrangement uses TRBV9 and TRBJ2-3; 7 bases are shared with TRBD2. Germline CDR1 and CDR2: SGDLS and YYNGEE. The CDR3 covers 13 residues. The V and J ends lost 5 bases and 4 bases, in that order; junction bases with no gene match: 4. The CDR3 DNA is TGTGCCAGCAGGAGCGGGGACGCAGATACGCAGTATTTT. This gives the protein CASRSGDADTQYF.

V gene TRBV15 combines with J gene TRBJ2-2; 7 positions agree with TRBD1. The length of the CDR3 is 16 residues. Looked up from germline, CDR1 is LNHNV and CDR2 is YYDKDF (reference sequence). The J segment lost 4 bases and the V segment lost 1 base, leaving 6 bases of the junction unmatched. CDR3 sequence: CATSRADRASTGELFF. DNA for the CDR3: TGTGCCACCAGCAGAGCCGACAGGGCGAGCACCGGGGAGCTGTTTTTT.

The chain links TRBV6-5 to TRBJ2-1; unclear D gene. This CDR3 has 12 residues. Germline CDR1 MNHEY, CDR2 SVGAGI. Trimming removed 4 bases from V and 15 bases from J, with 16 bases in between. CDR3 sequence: CASSFETIPRFF. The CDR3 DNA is TGTGCCAGCAGTTTCGAGACCATTCCTAGGTTCTTC.

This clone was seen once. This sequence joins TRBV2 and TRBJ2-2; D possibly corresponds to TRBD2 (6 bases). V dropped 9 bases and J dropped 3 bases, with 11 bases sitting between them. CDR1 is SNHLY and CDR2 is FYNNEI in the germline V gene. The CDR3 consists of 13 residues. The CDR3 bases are TGTGCCAGTGGGGGGACTCACACCGGGGAGCTGTTTTTT. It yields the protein CASGGTHTGELFF.

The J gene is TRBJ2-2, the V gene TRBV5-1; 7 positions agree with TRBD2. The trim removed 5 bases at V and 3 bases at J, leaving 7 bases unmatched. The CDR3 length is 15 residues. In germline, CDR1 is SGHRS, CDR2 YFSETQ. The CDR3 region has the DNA TGCGCCAGCAGTTACGGGGGAGGGGACACCGGGGAGCTGTTTTTT. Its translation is CASSYGGGDTGELFF.

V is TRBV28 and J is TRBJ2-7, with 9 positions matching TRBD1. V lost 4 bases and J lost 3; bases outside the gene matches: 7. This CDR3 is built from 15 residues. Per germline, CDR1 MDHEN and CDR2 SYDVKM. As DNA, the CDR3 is TGTGCCAGCAGTTCCACGACAGGGGGTCTCTACGAGCAGTACTTC. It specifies CASSSTTGGLYEQYF.

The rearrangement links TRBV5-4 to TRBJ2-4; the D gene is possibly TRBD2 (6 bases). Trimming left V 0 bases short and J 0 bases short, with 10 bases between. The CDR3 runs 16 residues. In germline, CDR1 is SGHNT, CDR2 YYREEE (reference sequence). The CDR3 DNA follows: TGTGCCAGCAGCTTGGCAAGCGGGCTAGCCAAAAACATTCAGTACTTC. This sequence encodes CASSLASGLAKNIQYF. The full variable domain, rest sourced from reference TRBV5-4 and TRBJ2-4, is ETGVTQSPTHLIKTRGQQVTLRCSSQSGHNTVSWYQQALGQGPQFIFQYYREEENGRGNFPPRFSGLQFPNYSSELNVNALELDDSALYLCASSLASGLAKNIQYFGAGTRLSVL.